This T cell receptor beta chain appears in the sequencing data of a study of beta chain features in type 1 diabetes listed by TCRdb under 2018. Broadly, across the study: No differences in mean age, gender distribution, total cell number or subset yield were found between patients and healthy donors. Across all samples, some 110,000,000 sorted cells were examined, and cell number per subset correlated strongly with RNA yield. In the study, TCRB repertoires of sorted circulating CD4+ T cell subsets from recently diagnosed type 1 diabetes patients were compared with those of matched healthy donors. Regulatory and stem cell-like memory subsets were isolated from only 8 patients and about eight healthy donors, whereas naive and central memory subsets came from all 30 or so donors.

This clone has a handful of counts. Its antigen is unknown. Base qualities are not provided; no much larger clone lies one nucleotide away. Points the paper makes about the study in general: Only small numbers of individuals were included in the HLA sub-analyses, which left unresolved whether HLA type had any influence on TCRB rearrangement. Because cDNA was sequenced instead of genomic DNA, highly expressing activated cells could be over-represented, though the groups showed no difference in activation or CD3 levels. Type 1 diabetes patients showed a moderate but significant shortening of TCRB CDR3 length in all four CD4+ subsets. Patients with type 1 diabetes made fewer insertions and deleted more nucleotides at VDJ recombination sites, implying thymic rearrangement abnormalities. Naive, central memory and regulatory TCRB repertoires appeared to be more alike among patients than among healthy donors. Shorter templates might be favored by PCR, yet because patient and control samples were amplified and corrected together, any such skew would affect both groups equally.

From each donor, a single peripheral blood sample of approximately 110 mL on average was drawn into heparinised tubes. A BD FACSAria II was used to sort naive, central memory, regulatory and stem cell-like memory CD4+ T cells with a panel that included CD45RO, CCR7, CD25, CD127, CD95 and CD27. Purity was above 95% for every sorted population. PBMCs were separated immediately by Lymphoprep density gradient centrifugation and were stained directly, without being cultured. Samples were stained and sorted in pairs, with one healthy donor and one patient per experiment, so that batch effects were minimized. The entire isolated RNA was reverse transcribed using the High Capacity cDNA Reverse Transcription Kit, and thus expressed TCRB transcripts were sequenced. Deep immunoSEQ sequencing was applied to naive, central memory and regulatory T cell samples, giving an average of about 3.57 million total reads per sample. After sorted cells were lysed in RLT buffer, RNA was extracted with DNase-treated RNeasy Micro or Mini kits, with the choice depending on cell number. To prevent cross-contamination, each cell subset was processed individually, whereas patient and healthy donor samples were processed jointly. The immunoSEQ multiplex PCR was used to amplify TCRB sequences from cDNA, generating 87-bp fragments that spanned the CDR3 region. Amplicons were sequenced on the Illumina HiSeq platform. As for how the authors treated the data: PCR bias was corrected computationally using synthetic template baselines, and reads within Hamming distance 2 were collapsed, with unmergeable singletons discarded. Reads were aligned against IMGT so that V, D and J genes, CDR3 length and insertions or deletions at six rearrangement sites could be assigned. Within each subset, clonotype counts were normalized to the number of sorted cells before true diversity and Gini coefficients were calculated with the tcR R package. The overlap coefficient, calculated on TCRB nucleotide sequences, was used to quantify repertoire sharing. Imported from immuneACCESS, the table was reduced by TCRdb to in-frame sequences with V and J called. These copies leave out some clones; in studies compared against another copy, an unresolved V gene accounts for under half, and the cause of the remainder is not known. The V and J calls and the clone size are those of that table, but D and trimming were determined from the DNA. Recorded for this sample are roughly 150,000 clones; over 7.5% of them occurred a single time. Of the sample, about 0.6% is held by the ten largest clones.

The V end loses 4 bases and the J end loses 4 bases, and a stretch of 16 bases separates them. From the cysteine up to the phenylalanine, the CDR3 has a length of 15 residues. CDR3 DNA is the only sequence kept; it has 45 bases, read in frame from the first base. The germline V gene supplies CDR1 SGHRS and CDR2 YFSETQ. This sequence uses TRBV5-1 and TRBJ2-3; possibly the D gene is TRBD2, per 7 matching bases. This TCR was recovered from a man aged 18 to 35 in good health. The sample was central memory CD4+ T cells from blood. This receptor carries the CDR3 CASSITGGGPDTQYF. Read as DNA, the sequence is TGCGCCAGCAGCATAACTGGGGGGGGGCCAGATACGCAGTATTTT. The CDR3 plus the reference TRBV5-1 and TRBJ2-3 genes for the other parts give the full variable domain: KAGVTQTPRYLIKTRGQQVTLSCSPISGHRSVSWYQQTPGQGLQFLFEYFSETQRNKGNFPGRFSGRQFSNSRSEMNVSTLELGDSALYLCASSITGGGPDTQYFGPGTRLTVL.